This T cell receptor beta chain was identified during a study of Graves' ophthalmopathy and Graves' hyperthyroidism. Study background: Peripheral blood (taken before any treatment) was collected at initial diagnosis.

The authors amplified TCR beta CDR3 regions, and they did so from RNA transcripts for repertoire sequencing. The workflow started with a first-round RT-PCR run with HTBI primers and then moved on to a second-round multiplex PCR. Each CDR3 protein is one row after TCRdb ran MiXCR on the multiplex PCR reads. The table has 450,000 or so distinct CDR3 sequences, under 15% seen once. This clonotype has ten or more counts. Its antigen is undetermined. Thyroid ultrasound, orbital computed tomography, TRAb, serum thyroxine and clinical symptoms formed the basis of diagnosis. General study findings and limits: This model predicted ophthalmopathy progression (sensitivity around 70%, specificity 72% to 85%).

Per the germline V gene, CDR1 is SGHAT and CDR2 is FQNNGV. V lost 3 bases and J lost 0, with 11 bases in between. The CDR3 runs 16 residues. This receptor was taken from a woman aged 25 to 39 with Graves' ophthalmopathy. The specimen sequenced was blood. The V call is TRBV11-2, the J call TRBJ2-2, with D perhaps matching TRBD2 (7 bases). The CDR3 DNA reads as TGTGCCAGCAGCTTGGTGGGGGGGCCGAACACCGGGGAGCTGTTTTTT. This sequence encodes CASSLVGGPNTGELFF. The complete variable domain, with remaining parts taken from reference TRBV11-2 and TRBJ2-2, reads EAGVAQSPRYKIIEKRQSVAFWCNPISGHATLYWYQQILGQGPKLLIQFQNNGVVDDSQLPKDRFSAERLKGVDSTLKIQPAKLEDSAVYLCASSLVGGPNTGELFFGEGSRLTVL.